The clone carrying this T cell receptor (beta chain) was counted only a few times. The antigen remains undetermined. This record belongs to a study of T-cell reconstitution after alpha-beta-depleted transplantation in children. The CDR3 extends over 15 amino acids. The germline CDR1 and CDR2 sequences are LGHDT and YNNKEL (reference sequence). V was clipped by 4 bases and J by 3 bases; unmatched bases: 5. Study-level points and caveats: Surviving thymic progenitors and recipient T cells were the source of high TCRbeta diversity at day 60 in some patients.

Library preparation (for TCRbeta) was performed with unique molecular identifiers. In TCRdb, the PCR reads were re-called with MiXCR into one record per CDR3 protein. The table has 900,000 or so distinct CDR3 sequences, roughly 15% seen once; the top ten hold approximately 5%. Material: PBMCs, mostly from graft donor cells, obtained 360 days after TCRalphabeta/CD19-depleted stem cell transplant. The clonotype was recovered from a male patient younger than 18 who had a stem cell transplant for acute lymphoblastic leukemia, so the T cells may come from the graft donor. The rearrangement links TRBV3-1 to TRBJ2-7, with 11 bases aligning to TRBD2. Here the CDR3 DNA reads TGTGCCAGCAGCCCGGGACTAGCGGCCCTCTACGAGCAGTACTTC. This translates into CASSPGLAALYEQYF.